The following is a T cell receptor beta chain sequence with its context. The antigen this receptor binds is unknown. A single base separates this from a much larger clone, so it may be a read error. The data belong to a study of tumor-infiltrating lymphocytes in primary liver carcinoma (dated by TCRdb to 2016 to 2017). About the full investigation: Hepatocellular carcinoma (four) or combined HCC and intrahepatic cholangiocarcinoma (one) was present in the five patients, who were three men and two women aged 30 to 69 years. A total of 35 specimens from 5 patients, comprising approximately 25 tumor regions, 5 adjacent noncancerous liver tissues and 5 peripheral blood samples, were covered by TCRbeta repertoire sequencing. High reproducibility was observed for the technical replicate repertoires, with mean shared-clone rates approximately 0.9 and correlation coefficients above 0.98. Roughly 3.65 to 7.13 million productive TCRbeta reads were obtained per sample, and no significant difference in read depth was found between tissue types. The tumors of the five patients were staged as T1-T3 N0M0, with maximum diameters ranging from roughly 4.2 to 10 cm. TCRbeta repertoire sequencing, expression microarrays and whole-exome sequencing were combined in the study across five regions of each liver tumor, with adjacent normal tissue and blood also included. Agilent mRNA microarray profiling was performed on the approximately 25 tumor region samples to relate TCRbeta repertoire diversity to the local molecular phenotype.

The investigation overall reported the following: Because only the TCR beta chain was sequenced and unpaired alpha chains were not captured, true repertoire diversity is likely underestimated. Only five patients were included in the study, and the authors note that the findings should be validated in a larger study. The top 250 clones made up a significantly larger repertoire fraction in tumors than in blood (p = 0.039). Since the samples were bulk and unsorted, there was no way to compare CD4+ and CD8+ T cell repertoires. Pairs of tumor regions showed greater repertoire overlap (mean roughly 35%) than tumor-adjacent pairs (approximately 17%) or tumor-blood pairs (about 15%), which is consistent with antigen-driven expansion. Only roughly 7.5-24% of top clones appeared in all five regions of a tumor, which suggests that tumor-infiltrating T cells are spatially heterogeneous.

TCRbeta-specific cDNA was reverse-transcribed from around 0.45 ug total RNA using a constant-region primer and ProtoScript II reverse transcriptase. TCRbeta libraries were built with three nested multiplex PCR rounds, a slightly modified ARM-PCR procedure. Each of the first two PCR rounds ran for approximately 9 cycles and used multiplex TRBV1-TRBV30 forward primers together with a Cbeta reverse primer. Sample barcodes and Illumina adapters were added in a final 25-cycle PCR using Deep VentR polymerase. Before sequencing, amplicons of 200-500 bp were gel-purified using a QIAquick gel extraction kit. An Illumina HiSeq 2500 was used to sequence the TCRbeta amplicons, generating 250-bp paired-end reads. The paper's processing steps were these. Quality trimming of reads was performed with Trimmomatic v0.33, and paired reads were merged with FLASH v1.2.11 so that full CDR3 sequences could be recovered. V, D and J germline segments were assigned to the rearranged TCRbeta sequences using MiGEC v1.2.1b. Clonotype statistics and Shannon-Wiener diversity indices were calculated with VDJtools v1.0.0. To reduce sampling bias, subsequent analyses other than the diversity analysis used only the 250 most abundant clonotypes in each sample. The public reads were reanalyzed by TCRdb: fastp trimming at Q25, MiXCR alignment, in-frame beta chains only. Duplicate CDR3 protein sequences are folded into a single record with the most common DNA and genes. TCRdb's processing, not the study's, gives the V and J calls here. This sample has 45,000 to 55,000 distinct CDR3 sequences in its table, and over 65% of those were observed once. Clones ranked in the top ten supply about a quarter of the sample.

Measured from the cysteine to the phenylalanine, the CDR3 is 16 residues long. The entry retains the CDR3 DNA only, 48 bases that are in frame from base 1. The germline V gene provides CDR1 MDHEN and CDR2 SYDVKM. Trimming at the junction amounts to 8 bases on V and 6 bases on J, and the germline ends lie 26 bases apart. Total RNA and DNA were co-extracted without cell sorting from approximately 20-30 mg of bulk tissue using the AllPrep DNA/RNA mini kit. Surgical resection was performed in China between 2015 and 2016 on about 5 patients with histopathologically diagnosed primary liver carcinoma. At the time of sampling, the patients had chronic HBV infection and had not received any treatment. Each tumor was sampled at five spatially separated regions: the tumor centre plus the superior, inferior, left-lateral and right-lateral poles. Histology showed that every tumor sample contained more than 80% viable tumor cells. Fresh tumor and adjacent tissue pieces were bisected, with one half stored in RNAlater at -80 degrees C and the other half sent for histology.

The origin of this receptor is a man aged 40-49 years with primary liver carcinoma and hepatitis B virus infection. The rearrangement joined TRBV28 to TRBJ2-7, with the D gene call left open. Sequenced material: liver tumor tissue from sampling region 2. Taken with the paper, the label for cell subset or site translates to: tumor region T2, inferior pole. The DNA is TGTGCCAGCTGTTCCCCCTTGGCTACCTTCGGCTCCGAGCAGTACTTC. This gives the protein CASCSPLATFGSEQYF.